This TCR beta chain is drawn from a study of Ad26.COV2.S vaccination and SARS-CoV-2 variants. Study overall: By the intramuscular route, Ad26.COV2.S was given once, or twice 56 days apart. Findings of the study overall: Vaccine recipients and placebo recipients showed similar non-spike TCR breadth. Spike-specific TCR breadth in vaccine recipients exceeded that seen in placebo recipients. The breadth of spike-specific CD8+ and CD4+ T cell responses after vaccination was reportedly substantial.

This CDR3 has 15 amino acids. Germline loops: CDR1 MNHEY, CDR2 SVGAGI. The V end lost 6 bases, the J end lost 0 bases, and 14 bases lay between the germline ends. Data came from immunoSEQ multiplex PCR; TCRdb stores just in-frame clones and leaves some out. This sample has some 370,000 clones, with roughly 80% found just once. For this clone: Its antigen remains unknown.

Regarding treatment: roughly 19 received Ad26.COV2.S at low or high dose, single or two shots; several received placebo; per-sample allocation not given. The samples were gathered on day 63 after the first injection of vaccine or placebo. This clonotype originated in a person between 18 and 65 years old who received the Ad26.COV2.S COVID-19 vaccine or a placebo. The rearrangement joins TRBV6-5 to TRBJ1-1, with D perhaps TRBD1 (5 bases). Source: peripheral blood, taken in a trial of Ad26.COV2.S vaccine versus placebo. The CDR3 nucleotides read TGTGCCAGCAGGAATGCCGGGACGGTGAACACTGAAGCTTTCTTT. Protein: CASRNAGTVNTEAFF.